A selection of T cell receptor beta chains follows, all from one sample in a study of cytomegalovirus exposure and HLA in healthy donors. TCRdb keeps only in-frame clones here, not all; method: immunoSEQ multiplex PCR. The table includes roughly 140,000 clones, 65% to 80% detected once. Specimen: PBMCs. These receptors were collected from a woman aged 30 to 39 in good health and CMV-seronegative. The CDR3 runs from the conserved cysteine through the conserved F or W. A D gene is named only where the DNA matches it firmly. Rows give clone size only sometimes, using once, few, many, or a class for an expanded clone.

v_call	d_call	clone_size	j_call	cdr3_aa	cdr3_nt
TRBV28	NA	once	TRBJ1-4	CASSTGGEKLFF	TGTGCCAGCTCGACGGGGGGAGAAAAACTGTTTTTT
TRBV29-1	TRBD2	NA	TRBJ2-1	CSVEGQGLADFYNEQFF	TGCAGCGTTGAAGGGCAGGGACTAGCGGATTTCTACAATGAGCAGTTCTTC
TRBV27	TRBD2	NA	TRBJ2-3	CASRPFLAGGVDTQYF	TGTGCCAGCAGACCCTTTTTAGCGGGGGGCGTGGATACGCAGTATTTT
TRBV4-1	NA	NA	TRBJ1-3	CASSQGPGKKNTIYF	TGCGCCAGCAGCCAAGGTCCGGGGAAGAAAAACACCATATATTTT
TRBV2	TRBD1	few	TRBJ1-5	CASRNTGEQPQHF	TGTGCCAGCAGGAATACAGGGGAACAGCCCCAGCATTTT
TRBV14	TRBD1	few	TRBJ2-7	CASSQPPGQGTYEQYF	TGTGCCAGCAGCCAGCCCCCGGGACAGGGTACCTACGAGCAGTACTTC
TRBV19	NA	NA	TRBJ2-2	CASSLPGRTGELFF	TGTGCCAGTAGTTTACCAGGGAGGACCGGGGAGCTGTTTTTT
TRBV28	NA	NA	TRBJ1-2	CASSPGGAYGYTF	TGTGCCAGCAGCCCGGGAGGGGCTTATGGCTACACCTTC
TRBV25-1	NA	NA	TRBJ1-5	CASSTGNGNQPQHF	TGTGCCAGCAGTACAGGGAATGGCAATCAGCCCCAGCATTTT
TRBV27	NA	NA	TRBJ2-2	CASTAFQGTGELFF	TGTGCCAGCACCGCCTTTCAGGGTACCGGGGAGCTGTTTTTT
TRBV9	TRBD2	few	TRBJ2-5	CASSRTSGGFRETQYF	TGTGCCAGCAGCCGGACTAGCGGGGGGTTTCGGGAGACCCAGTACTTC
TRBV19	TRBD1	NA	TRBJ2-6	CASSMVDRFSGANVLTF	TGTGCCAGTAGTATGGTGGACAGGTTCTCTGGGGCCAACGTCCTGACTTTC
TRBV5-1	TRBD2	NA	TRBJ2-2	CASSSAGGRDTGELFF	TGCGCCAGCAGCTCCGCGGGGGGACGGGACACCGGGGAGCTGTTTTTT
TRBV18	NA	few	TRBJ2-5	CASSPPGGGRGETQYF	TGTGCCAGCTCACCACCGGGGGGGGGCCGTGGAGAGACCCAGTACTTC
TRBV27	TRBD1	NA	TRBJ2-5	CASSFRLGAGGQETQYF	TGTGCCAGCAGTTTCCGCCTCGGGGCAGGGGGACAAGAGACCCAGTACTTC
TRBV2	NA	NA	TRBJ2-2	CASMLQTIAGELFF	TGTGCCAGCATGTTACAGACCATTGCCGGGGAGCTGTTTTTT
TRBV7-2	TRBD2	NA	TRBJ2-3	CASSSLAGAPDTQYF	TGTGCCAGCAGCTCACTAGCGGGGGCTCCAGATACGCAGTATTTT
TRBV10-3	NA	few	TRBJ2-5	CAISDLRGDPLDF	TGTGCCATCAGTGACCTCAGGGGGGACCCTCTGGACTTC
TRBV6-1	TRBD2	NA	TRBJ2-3	CASESTSGSSYTQYF	TGTGCCAGCGAATCGACTAGCGGGAGTTCATATACGCAGTATTTT
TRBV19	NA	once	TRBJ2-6	CASKGVNSGANVLTF	TGTGCCAGTAAAGGAGTAAACTCTGGGGCCAACGTCCTGACTTTC
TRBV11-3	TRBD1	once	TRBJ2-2	CASSPWTGSSTGELFF	TGTGCCAGCAGCCCTTGGACAGGGTCGAGCACCGGGGAGCTGTTTTTT
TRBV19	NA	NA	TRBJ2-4	CASSRYGTGGNIQYF	TGTGCCAGTAGTAGATACGGGACTGGGGGGAACATTCAGTACTTC